Following are 5 T cell receptor beta chains from one sample sequenced in a study of blood T cell repertoires in COVID-19. Assay used: immunoSEQ multiplex PCR; TCRdb lists only in-frame clones, some missing. The sample yields about 150,000 clones, around 83% seen once. Sample: peripheral blood. Receptors were obtained from a woman aged 60 to 75 with COVID-19, enrolled during active disease.

This clone has more than one count but fewer than ten. The gene calls are TRBV12-5 and TRBJ2-1, with 7 bases identical to TRBD2. Germline V lookup: CDR1 LGHNT, CDR2 FRNRAP. The CDR3 covers 15 residues. Losses at the gene ends were 0 bases for V and 9 bases for J; bases not matched to a gene: 8. The CDR3 reads CASGLVTGGQGEQFF. The CDR3 nucleotides are TGTGCTAGTGGTTTGGTGACGGGAGGCCAGGGTGAGCAGTTCTTC. Based on the CDR3 plus reference TRBV12-5 and TRBJ2-1, the full variable domain is DARVTQTPRHKVTEMGQEVTMRCQPILGHNTVFWYRQTMMQGLELLAYFRNRAPLDDSGMPKDRFSAEMPDATLATLKIQPSEPRDSAVYFCASGLVTGGQGEQFFGPGTRLTVL.

J is TRBJ2-3 and V is TRBV15; TRBD2 might be the D (6 bases). CDR1 LNHNV and CDR2 YYDKDF come from the germline V gene (reference sequence). V lost 2 bases to trimming and J lost 1 base, with 16 bases between them. This CDR3 is 17 amino acids long. CDR3 amino acids: CATSRREGGIGTDTQYF. The CDR3 DNA reads TGTGCCACCAGCAGACGCGAGGGAGGTATAGGCACAGATACGCAGTATTTT.

The chain couples TRBV25-1 to TRBJ1-4; TRBD1 is a possible D gene (5 bases). Trimming left V 4 bases short and J 7 bases short, with 13 bases between. CDR3 size: 14 residues. Germline values: CDR1 MGHDK, CDR2 SYGVNS. CDR3 bases: TGTGCCAGCAGTGCCGGGACTAGGATTGAAAAACTGTTTTTT. Residues: CASSAGTRIEKLFF.

This chain uses TRBV19 with TRBJ1-2, with no clear D. The germline gives CDR1 LNHDA, CDR2 SQIVND (reference sequence). The V end lost 6 bases, the J end lost 2 bases, and 10 bases lay between the germline ends. This CDR3 has 13 residues. Here the CDR3 DNA reads TGTGCCAGTAGCCCAGCCGGGAACTATGGCTACACCTTC. Its translation is CASSPAGNYGYTF.

The chain combines TRBV2 with TRBJ2-7, with D uncertain. This CDR3 region has 14 residues. Germline assignment: CDR1 SNHLY and CDR2 FYNNEI. With 6 bases removed from V and 0 bases from J, the gap between germline ends came to 12 bases. CDR3: CASRDSRSSYEQYF. CDR3 DNA sequence: TGTGCCAGCAGAGATTCTAGGAGCTCCTACGAGCAGTACTTC.